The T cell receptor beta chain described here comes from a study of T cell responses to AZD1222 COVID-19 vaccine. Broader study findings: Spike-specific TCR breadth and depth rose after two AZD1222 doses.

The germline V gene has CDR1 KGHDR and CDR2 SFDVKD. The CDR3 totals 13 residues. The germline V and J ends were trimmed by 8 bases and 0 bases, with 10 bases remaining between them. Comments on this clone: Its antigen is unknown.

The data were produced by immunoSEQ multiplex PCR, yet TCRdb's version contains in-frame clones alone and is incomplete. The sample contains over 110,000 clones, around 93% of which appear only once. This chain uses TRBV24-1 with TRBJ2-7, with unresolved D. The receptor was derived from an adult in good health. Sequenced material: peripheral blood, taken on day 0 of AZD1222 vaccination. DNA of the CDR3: TGTGCCACCATGAACTCCGGCTCCTACGAGCAGTACTTC. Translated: CATMNSGSYEQYF.